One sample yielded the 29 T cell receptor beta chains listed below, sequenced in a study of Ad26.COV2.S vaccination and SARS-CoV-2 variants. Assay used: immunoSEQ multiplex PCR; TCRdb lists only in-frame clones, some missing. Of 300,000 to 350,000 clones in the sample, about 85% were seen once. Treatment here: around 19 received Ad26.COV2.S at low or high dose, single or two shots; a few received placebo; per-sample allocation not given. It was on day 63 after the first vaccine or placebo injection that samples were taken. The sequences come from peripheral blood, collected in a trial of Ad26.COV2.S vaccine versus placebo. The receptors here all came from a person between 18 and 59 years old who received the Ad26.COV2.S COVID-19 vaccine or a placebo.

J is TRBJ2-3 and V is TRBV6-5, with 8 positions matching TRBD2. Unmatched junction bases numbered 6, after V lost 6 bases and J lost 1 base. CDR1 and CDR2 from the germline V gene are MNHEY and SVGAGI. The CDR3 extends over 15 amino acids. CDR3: CASSPGTRGTDTQYF. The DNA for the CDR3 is TGTGCCAGCAGCCCCGGGACTAGGGGCACAGATACGCAGTATTTT.

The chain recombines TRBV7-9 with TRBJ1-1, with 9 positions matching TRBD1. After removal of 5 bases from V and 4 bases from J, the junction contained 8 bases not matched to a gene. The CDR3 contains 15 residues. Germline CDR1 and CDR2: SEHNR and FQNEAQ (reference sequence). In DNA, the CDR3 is TGTGCCAGCAGCCTGCTGACAGGGGGATCCACTGAAGCTTTCTTT. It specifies CASSLLTGGSTEAFF.

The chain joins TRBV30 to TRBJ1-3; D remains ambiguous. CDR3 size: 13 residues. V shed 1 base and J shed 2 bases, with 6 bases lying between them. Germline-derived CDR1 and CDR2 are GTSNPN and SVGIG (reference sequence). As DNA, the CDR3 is TGTGCCTGGAGTGGTACTGCTGGAAACACCATATATTTT. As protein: CAWSGTAGNTIYF.

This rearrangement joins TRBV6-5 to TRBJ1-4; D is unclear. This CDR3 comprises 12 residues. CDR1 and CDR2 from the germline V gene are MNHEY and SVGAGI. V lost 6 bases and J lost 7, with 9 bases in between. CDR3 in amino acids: CASSLPGEKLFF. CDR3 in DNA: TGTGCCAGCAGCCTACCGGGTGAAAAACTGTTTTTT.

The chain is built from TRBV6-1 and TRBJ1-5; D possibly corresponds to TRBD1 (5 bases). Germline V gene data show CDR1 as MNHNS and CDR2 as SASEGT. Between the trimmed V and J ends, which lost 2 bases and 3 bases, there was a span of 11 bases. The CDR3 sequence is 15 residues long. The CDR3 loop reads CASSEIAGNNQPQHF. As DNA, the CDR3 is TGTGCCAGCAGTGAAATTGCAGGGAACAATCAGCCCCAGCATTTT.

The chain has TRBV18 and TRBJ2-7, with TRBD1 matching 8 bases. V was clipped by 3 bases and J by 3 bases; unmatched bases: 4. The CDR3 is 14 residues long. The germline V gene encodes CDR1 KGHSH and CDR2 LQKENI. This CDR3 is CASSPGTGDYEQYF. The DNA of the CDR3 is TGTGCCAGCTCACCGGGGACAGGAGACTACGAGCAGTACTTC.

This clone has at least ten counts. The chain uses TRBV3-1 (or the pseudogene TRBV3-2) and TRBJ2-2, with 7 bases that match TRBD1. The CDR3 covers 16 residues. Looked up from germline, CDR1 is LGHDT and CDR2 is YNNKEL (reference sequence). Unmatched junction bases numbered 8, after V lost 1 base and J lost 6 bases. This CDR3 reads CASSQATGQVAGELFF. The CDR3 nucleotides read TGTGCCAGCAGCCAAGCGACAGGGCAAGTTGCCGGGGAGCTGTTTTTT.

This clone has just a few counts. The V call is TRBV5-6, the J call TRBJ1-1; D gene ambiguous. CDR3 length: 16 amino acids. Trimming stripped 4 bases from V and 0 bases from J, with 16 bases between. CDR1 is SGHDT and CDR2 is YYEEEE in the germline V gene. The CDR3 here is CASSLFHWALNTEAFF. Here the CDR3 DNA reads TGTGCCAGCAGCCTCTTTCATTGGGCGCTGAACACTGAAGCTTTCTTT.

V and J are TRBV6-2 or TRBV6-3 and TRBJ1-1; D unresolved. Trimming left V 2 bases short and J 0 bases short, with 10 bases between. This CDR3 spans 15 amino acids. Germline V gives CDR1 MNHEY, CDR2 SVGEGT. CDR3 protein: CASSYMAAMNTEAFF. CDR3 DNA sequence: TGTGCCAGCAGTTACATGGCGGCGATGAACACTGAAGCTTTCTTT.

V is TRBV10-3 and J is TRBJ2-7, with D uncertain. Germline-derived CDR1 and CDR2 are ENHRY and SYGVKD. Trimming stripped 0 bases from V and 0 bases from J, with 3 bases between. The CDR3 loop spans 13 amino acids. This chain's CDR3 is CAISESTSYEQYF. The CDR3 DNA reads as TGTGCCATCAGTGAGTCGACCTCCTACGAGCAGTACTTC.

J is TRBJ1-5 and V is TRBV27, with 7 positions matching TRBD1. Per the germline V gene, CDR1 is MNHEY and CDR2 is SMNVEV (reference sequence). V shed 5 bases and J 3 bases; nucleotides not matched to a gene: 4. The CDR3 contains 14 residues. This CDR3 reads CASSQGQDNQPQHF. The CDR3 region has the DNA TGTGCCAGCAGTCAAGGACAGGACAATCAGCCCCAGCATTTT.

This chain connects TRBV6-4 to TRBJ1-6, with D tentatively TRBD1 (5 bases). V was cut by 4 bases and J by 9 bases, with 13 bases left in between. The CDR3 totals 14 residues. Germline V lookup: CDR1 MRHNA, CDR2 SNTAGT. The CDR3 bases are TGTGCCAGCAGTGTTGACAGTGGGGGTTCACCCCTCCACTTT. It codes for CASSVDSGGSPLHF.

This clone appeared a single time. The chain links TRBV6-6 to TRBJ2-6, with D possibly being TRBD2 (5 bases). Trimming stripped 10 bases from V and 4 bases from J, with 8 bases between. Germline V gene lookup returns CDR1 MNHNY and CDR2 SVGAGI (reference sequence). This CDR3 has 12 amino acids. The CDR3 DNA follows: TGTGCCACCACTAGAGGGGCCAACGTCCTGACTTTC. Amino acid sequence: CATTRGANVLTF.

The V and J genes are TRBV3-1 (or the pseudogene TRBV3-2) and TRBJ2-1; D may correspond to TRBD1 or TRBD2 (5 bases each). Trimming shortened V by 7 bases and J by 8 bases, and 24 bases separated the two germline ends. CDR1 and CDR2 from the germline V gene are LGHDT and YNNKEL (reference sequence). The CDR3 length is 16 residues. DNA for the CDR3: TGTGCCAGCACCCCGGAAGGGGCCCGGGAATGGGATGAGCAGTTCTTC. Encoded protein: CASTPEGAREWDEQFF.

The CDR3: CASSLVGRSSYEQYF. Here the CDR3 DNA reads TGCGCCAGCAGCTTAGTCGGACGGAGCTCCTACGAGCAGTACTTC. The chain employs TRBV5-1 and TRBJ2-7; D gene unclear. This CDR3 region has 15 residues. Germline lookup yields CDR1 SGHRS and CDR2 YFSETQ. Deletions cut 2 bases from V and 0 bases from J, with 12 bases between.

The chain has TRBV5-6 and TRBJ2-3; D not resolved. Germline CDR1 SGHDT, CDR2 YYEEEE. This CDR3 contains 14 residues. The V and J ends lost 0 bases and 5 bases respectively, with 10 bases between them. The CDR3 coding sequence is TGTGCCAGCAGCTTGGCTGGCTTTCGAGATACGCAGTATTTT. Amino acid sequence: CASSLAGFRDTQYF.

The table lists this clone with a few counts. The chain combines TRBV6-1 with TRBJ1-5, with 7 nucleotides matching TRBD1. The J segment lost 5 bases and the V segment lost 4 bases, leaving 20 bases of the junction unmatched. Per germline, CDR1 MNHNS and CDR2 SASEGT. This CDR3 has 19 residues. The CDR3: CASSGGVGPYRGGDQPQHF. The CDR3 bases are TGTGCCAGCAGTGGTGGGGTGGGGCCCTACAGGGGAGGGGATCAGCCCCAGCATTTT.

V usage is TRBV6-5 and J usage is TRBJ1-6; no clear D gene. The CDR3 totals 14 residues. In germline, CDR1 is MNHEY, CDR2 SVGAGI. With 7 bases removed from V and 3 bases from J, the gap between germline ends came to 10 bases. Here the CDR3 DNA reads TGTGCCAGCACTCGGGAAAACTATAATTCACCCCTCCACTTT. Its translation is CASTRENYNSPLHF.

This CDR3 is CATSRDPGVGELFF. CDR3 sequence (DNA): TGTGCCACCAGCAGAGATCCAGGGGTCGGGGAGCTGTTTTTT. The chain carries TRBV15 and TRBJ2-2, with D perhaps TRBD1 (6 bases). The CDR3 has 14 amino acids. Trimming left V 0 bases short and J 7 bases short, with 9 bases between. Germline V gene sequence: CDR1 LNHNV, CDR2 YYDKDF (reference sequence).

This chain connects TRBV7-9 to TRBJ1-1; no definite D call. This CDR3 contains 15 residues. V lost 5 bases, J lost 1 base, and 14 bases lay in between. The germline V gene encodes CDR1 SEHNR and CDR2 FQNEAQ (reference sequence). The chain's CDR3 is CASSPNLRENTEAFF. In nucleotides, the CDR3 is TGTGCCAGCAGCCCCAATCTCCGGGAGAACACTGAAGCTTTCTTT.

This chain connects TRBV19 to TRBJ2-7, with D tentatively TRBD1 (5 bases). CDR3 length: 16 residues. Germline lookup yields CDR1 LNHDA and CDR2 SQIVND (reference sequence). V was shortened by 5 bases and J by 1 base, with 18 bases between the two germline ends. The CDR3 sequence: CASSFTTVLGSYEQYF. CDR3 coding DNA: TGTGCCAGTAGTTTCACGACAGTACTGGGGTCCTACGAGCAGTACTTC.

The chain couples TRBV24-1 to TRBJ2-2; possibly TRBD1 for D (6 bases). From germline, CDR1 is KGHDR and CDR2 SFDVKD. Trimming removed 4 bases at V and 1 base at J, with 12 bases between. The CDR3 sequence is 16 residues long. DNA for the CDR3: TGTGCCACCAGTGAAAGCAGGGGCGGGAACACCGGGGAGCTGTTTTTT. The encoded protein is CATSESRGGNTGELFF.

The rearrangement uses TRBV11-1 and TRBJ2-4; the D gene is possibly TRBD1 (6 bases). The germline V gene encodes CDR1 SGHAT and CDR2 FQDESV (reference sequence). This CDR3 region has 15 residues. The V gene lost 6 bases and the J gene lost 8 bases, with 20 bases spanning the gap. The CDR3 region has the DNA TGTGCCAGCAGTCCAGGGGAGCCCTTTCTGTACATTCAGTACTTC. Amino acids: CASSPGEPFLYIQYF.

The CDR3 nucleotides read TGTGCCACCTTAACGGACAGAACCTACAATGAGCAGTTCTTC. It translates to CATLTDRTYNEQFF. The chain uses TRBV28 and TRBJ2-1; D possibly corresponds to TRBD1 (6 bases). This CDR3 is built from 14 residues. The V and J ends lost 10 bases and 2 bases respectively, with 15 bases between them. The germline CDR1 and CDR2 sequences are MDHEN and SYDVKM. The full variable domain, with the rest looked up from reference TRBV28 and TRBJ2-1, is DVKVTQSSRYLVKRTGEKVFLECVQDMDHENMFWYRQDPGLGLRLIYFSYDVKMKEKGDIPEGYSVSREKKERFSLILESASTNQTSMYLCATLTDRTYNEQFFGPGTRLTVL.

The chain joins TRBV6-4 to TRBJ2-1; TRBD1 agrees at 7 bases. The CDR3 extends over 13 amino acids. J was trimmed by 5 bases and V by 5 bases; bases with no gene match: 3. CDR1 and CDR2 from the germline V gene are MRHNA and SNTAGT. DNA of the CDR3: TGTGCCAGCAGTCTGGACAGGCACAATGAGCAGTTCTTC. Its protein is CASSLDRHNEQFF.

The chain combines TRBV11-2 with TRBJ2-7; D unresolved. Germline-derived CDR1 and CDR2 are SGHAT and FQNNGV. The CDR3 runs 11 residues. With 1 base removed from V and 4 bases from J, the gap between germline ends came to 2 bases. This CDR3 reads CASSLVYEQYF. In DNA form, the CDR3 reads TGTGCCAGCAGCTTAGTGTACGAGCAGTACTTC.

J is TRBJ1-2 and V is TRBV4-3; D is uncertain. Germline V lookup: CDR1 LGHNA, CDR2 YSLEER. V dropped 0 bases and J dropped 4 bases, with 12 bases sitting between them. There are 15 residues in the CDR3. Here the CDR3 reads CASSQEGVKSYGYTF. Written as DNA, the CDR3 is TGCGCCAGCAGCCAAGAAGGTGTAAAGAGCTATGGCTACACCTTC.

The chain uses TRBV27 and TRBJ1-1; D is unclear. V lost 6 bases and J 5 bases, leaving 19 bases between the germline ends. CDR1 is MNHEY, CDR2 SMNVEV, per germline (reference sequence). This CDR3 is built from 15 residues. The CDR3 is CASRFRPDWMTEAFF. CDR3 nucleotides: TGTGCCAGCAGATTCAGACCGGATTGGATGACTGAAGCTTTCTTT.

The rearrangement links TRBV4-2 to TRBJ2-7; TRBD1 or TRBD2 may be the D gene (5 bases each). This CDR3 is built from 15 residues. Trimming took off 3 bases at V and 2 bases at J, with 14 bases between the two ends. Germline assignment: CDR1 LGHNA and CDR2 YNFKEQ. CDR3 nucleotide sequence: TGTGCCAGCAGCCATATGGGGGAGCTAACCTACGAGCAGTACTTC. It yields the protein CASSHMGELTYEQYF.